A selection of T cell receptor beta chains follows, all from one sample in a study of OX40 agonist ivuxolimab in advanced cancers. Produced via immunoSEQ multiplex PCR; TCRdb's table is partial and in-frame only. The data contain 80,000 or so clones, about nine tenths of them singletons. Sequencing used CD4+ or CD8+ T cells sorted from blood, obtained in a trial of the OX40 agonist ivuxolimab. These receptors came from an adult with an advanced solid tumor such as melanoma, head and neck, liver or kidney cancer. CDR3s include the opening cysteine and the closing phenylalanine or tryptophan. A D gene is named only where the DNA matches it firmly. Size tells how often a clone was seen (once, few, many) or the class of an expanded clone, and some rows leave it out.

clone_size,d_call,v_call,j_call,cdr3_aa,cdr3_nt
few,NA,TRBV30,TRBJ2-2,CAWALSSNTGELFF,TGTGCCTGGGCTCTCTCATCGAACACCGGGGAGCTGTTTTTT
NA,NA,TRBV20-1,TRBJ2-1,CSATGYNEQFF,TGCAGTGCTACAGGGTACAATGAGCAGTTCTTC
NA,NA,TRBV25-1,TRBJ2-7,CASSESRDPSGEQYF,TGTGCCAGCAGTGAGTCAAGGGACCCCTCGGGGGAGCAGTACTTC
NA,NA,TRBV6-1,TRBJ2-7,CAISEGGASYEQYF,TGTGCCATCAGTGAGGGGGGCGCTTCCTACGAGCAGTACTTC
NA,NA,TRBV6-6,TRBJ1-4,CASSYRGEREKLFF,TGTGCCAGCAGTTATCGGGGGGAGAGGGAAAAACTGTTTTTT
NA,NA,TRBV2,TRBJ1-3,CAKGARGNTIYF,TGTGCCAAAGGGGCACGGGGCAACACCATATATTTT
NA,TRBD1,TRBV5-1,TRBJ2-2,CASRLGQGLRELFF,TGCGCCAGCAGGCTAGGACAGGGCCTCCGGGAGCTGTTTTTT
NA,NA,TRBV5-5,TRBJ1-4,CASSRNRAVGEKLFF,TGTGCCAGCAGCCGAAACCGAGCAGTTGGGGAAAAACTGTTTTTT
NA,TRBD1,TRBV10-1,TRBJ2-1,CASGGTGGFNEQFF,TGCGCCAGCGGCGGGACAGGGGGCTTCAATGAGCAGTTCTTC
NA,TRBD1,TRBV18,TRBJ2-7,CASSPETGTHEQYF,TGTGCCAGCTCACCAGAGACAGGGACCCACGAGCAGTACTTC
NA,NA,TRBV19,TRBJ1-5,CASTKNQPQHF,TGTGCCAGTACAAAAAATCAGCCCCAGCATTTT
NA,NA,TRBV19,TRBJ2-4,CASSISPGASQIQYF,TGTGCCAGTAGTATCTCTCCAGGGGCGTCCCAGATTCAGTACTTC
NA,NA,TRBV19,TRBJ2-7,CASSSTGGYEQYF,TGTGCCAGTAGTTCTACTGGGGGCTACGAGCAGTACTTC
NA,TRBD1,TRBV6-5,TRBJ1-6,CASSLGQGQSPLHF,TGTGCCAGCAGCCTTGGACAGGGTCAATCACCCCTCCACTTT
NA,NA,TRBV7-3,TRBJ2-1,CASSADPSSYNEQFF,TGTGCCAGCAGCGCGGACCCCAGCTCCTACAATGAGCAGTTCTTC
NA,TRBD2,TRBV13,TRBJ2-5,CASSLGGTSGGAGRETQYF,TGTGCCAGCAGCTTAGGCGGGACTAGCGGGGGTGCGGGGAGAGAGACCCAGTACTTC
NA,NA,TRBV9,TRBJ1-5,CASSIAGAPHQPQHF,TGTGCCAGCAGCATTGCGGGGGCCCCCCATCAGCCCCAGCATTTT
NA,NA,TRBV5-1,TRBJ1-1,CASSPRMNTEAFF,TGCGCCAGCAGCCCTCGGATGAACACTGAAGCTTTCTTT
NA,NA,TRBV6-5,TRBJ1-1,CASQGGSTEAFF,TGTGCCAGCCAAGGGGGGAGCACTGAAGCTTTCTTT
NA,NA,TRBV6-5,TRBJ2-2,CASSLGGGNTGELFF,TGTGCCAGCAGTCTAGGGGGGGGAAACACCGGGGAGCTGTTTTTT
NA,NA,TRBV25-1,TRBJ2-5,CASSEYSPGLVQETQYF,TGTGCCAGCAGTGAATATAGCCCCGGGTTAGTTCAAGAGACCCAGTACTTC
NA,TRBD2,TRBV7-8,TRBJ2-5,CASSLDHSGRRLETQYF,TGTGCCAGCAGCTTAGATCATAGCGGGAGGCGCCTGGAGACCCAGTACTTC
NA,NA,TRBV6-5,TRBJ2-7,CASSYRQGDSYEQYF,TGTGCCAGCAGTTACAGGCAGGGTGACAGCTACGAGCAGTACTTC
NA,NA,TRBV5-1,TRBJ2-5,CASSLAGLQETQYF,TGCGCCAGCAGCTTGGCAGGACTTCAAGAGACCCAGTACTTC
NA,NA,TRBV25-1,TRBJ1-1,CASSDQNALNTEAFF,TGTGCCAGCAGTGATCAGAACGCCCTGAACACTGAAGCTTTCTTT
NA,NA,TRBV7-2,TRBJ2-1,CASSWTGDNYNEQFF,TGTGCCAGCAGCTGGACGGGGGATAATTACAATGAGCAGTTCTTC
NA,TRBD2,TRBV27,TRBJ2-5,CASSLNPLGLAKGETQYF,TGTGCCAGCAGTTTAAACCCCCTGGGACTAGCGAAGGGAGAGACCCAGTACTTC
NA,NA,TRBV6-5,TRBJ1-1,CASSYSPGESEAFF,TGTGCCAGCAGTTACTCCCCGGGGGAATCTGAAGCTTTCTTT
NA,NA,TRBV6-1,TRBJ2-7,CASSEAPGLSYEQYF,TGTGCCAGCAGTGAAGCCCCCGGCCTCTCTTACGAGCAGTACTTC
NA,TRBD2,TRBV19,TRBJ2-1,CASSTGAGGANEQFF,TGTGCCAGTAGTACCGGAGCGGGGGGTGCCAATGAGCAGTTCTTC
NA,NA,TRBV2,TRBJ1-4,CASSLVGSTNEKLFF,TGTGCCAGCAGTCTAGTCGGTTCAACTAATGAAAAACTGTTTTTT
NA,NA,TRBV18,TRBJ2-3,CASSPGSADTQYF,TGTGCCAGCTCACCCGGGAGTGCAGATACGCAGTATTTT
NA,NA,TRBV30,TRBJ1-5,CAWSGGGGNQPQHF,TGTGCCTGGAGCGGGGGGGGCGGCAATCAGCCCCAGCATTTT
NA,NA,TRBV5-4,TRBJ1-2,CASSRGTDHLNYGYTF,TGTGCCAGCAGCCGGGGGACCGACCATTTGAACTATGGCTACACCTTC
NA,NA,TRBV7-2,TRBJ2-2,CASSLAGTQRTGELFF,TGTGCCAGCAGCTTAGCGGGGACCCAAAGAACCGGGGAGCTGTTTTTT
NA,NA,TRBV10-2,TRBJ2-3,CASSDGADTQYF,TGCGCCAGCAGTGATGGTGCAGATACGCAGTATTTT
NA,NA,TRBV6-5,TRBJ1-5,CASSEKGGPQHF,TGTGCCAGCAGTGAAAAAGGCGGGCCCCAGCATTTT
NA,TRBD2,TRBV9,TRBJ2-3,CASTPIAGESDTQYF,TGTGCCAGCACCCCTATAGCGGGAGAATCAGATACGCAGTATTTT
once,NA,TRBV19,TRBJ2-4,CASRPRGFVENIQYF,TGTGCCAGTAGACCTAGGGGGTTCGTCGAAAACATTCAGTACTTC
NA,TRBD1,TRBV5-1,TRBJ1-1,CASSLAGTVPEAFF,TGCGCCAGCAGCTTGGCGGGGACAGTCCCTGAAGCTTTCTTT
NA,TRBD2,TRBV15,TRBJ2-3,CATSRGTSGSLGDTQYF,TGTGCCACCAGCAGAGGGACTAGCGGGAGTTTGGGGGATACGCAGTATTTT
NA,NA,TRBV5-1,TRBJ2-7,CASSAGTQNYEQYF,TGCGCCAGCAGCGCCGGGACCCAAAACTACGAGCAGTACTTC
NA,NA,TRBV5-1,TRBJ2-1,CASSLVTGNNEQFF,TGCGCCAGCAGCTTGGTAACAGGGAACAATGAGCAGTTCTTC
NA,TRBD1,TRBV6-1,TRBJ1-1,CASSERTGNTEAFF,TGTGCCAGCAGTGAGAGGACAGGGAACACTGAAGCTTTCTTT
NA,NA,TRBV5-1,TRBJ1-5,CASSLEGYSNQPQHF,TGCGCCAGCAGCTTGGAGGGTTATAGCAATCAGCCCCAGCATTTT
NA,TRBD1,TRBV19,TRBJ2-7,CATRPRTGGIHEQYF,TGTGCCACTAGGCCGAGGACAGGGGGCATCCACGAGCAGTACTTC
NA,NA,TRBV19,TRBJ2-6,CASSREAASGANVLTF,TGTGCCAGTAGTAGGGAGGCAGCCTCTGGGGCCAACGTCCTGACTTTC
once,TRBD1,TRBV9,TRBJ2-1,CASSVWDRGHGEQFF,TGTGCCAGCAGCGTCTGGGACAGGGGGCACGGTGAGCAGTTCTTC
NA,NA,TRBV14,TRBJ2-1,CASSQPRNSYNEQFF,TGTGCCAGCAGCCAGCCTCGGAATTCCTACAATGAGCAGTTCTTC
NA,NA,TRBV2,TRBJ1-6,CASSEQGLGSPLHF,TGTGCCAGCAGTGAACAGGGGTTAGGTTCACCCCTCCACTTT
NA,NA,TRBV19,TRBJ2-5,CASSMRRQETQYF,TGTGCCAGTAGTATGAGGCGGCAAGAGACCCAGTACTTC
NA,TRBD1,TRBV6-6,TRBJ1-4,CASSRDRDEKLFF,TGTGCCAGCAGTCGGGACAGGGATGAAAAACTGTTTTTT
NA,NA,TRBV7-9,TRBJ2-3,CASNHQGTLVADTQYF,TGTGCCAGCAACCACCAGGGGACCCTCGTGGCAGATACGCAGTATTTT
NA,NA,TRBV27,TRBJ1-5,CASSLSAQGTGQPQHF,TGTGCCAGCAGTTTATCGGCTCAGGGGACCGGACAGCCCCAGCATTTT